What follows are 11 T cell receptor beta chains derived from one specimen sequenced in a study of T-cell reconstitution after alpha-beta-depleted transplantation in children. A TCRbeta library incorporating unique molecular identifiers was prepared. In TCRdb, the PCR reads were re-called with MiXCR into one record per CDR3 protein. The sample lists 200,000 to 250,000 distinct CDR3 sequences, roughly a tenth occurring once. Source: PBMCs from the stem cell graft donor, taken from the stem cell graft. All receptors come from a human donor who donated a stem cell graft to a child with SCID.

This chain links TRBV12-3 or TRBV12-4 with TRBJ1-2; a possible D gene is TRBD1 (5 bases). The ends were cut back, 6 bases at V and 0 bases at J, with 20 bases in the middle. The CDR3 has 17 amino acids. The DNA for the CDR3 is TGTGCCAGCAGGCTATTGACAGCCTCATATGCTAACTATGGCTACACCTTC. Translating it yields CASRLLTASYANYGYTF.

There are many counts of this clonotype. J is TRBJ2-5 and V is TRBV2; the D gene could be TRBD1 or TRBD2 (5 bases each). Deletions cut 4 bases from V and 0 bases from J, with 12 bases between. Germline lookup yields CDR1 SNHLY and CDR2 FYNNEI. This CDR3 is built from 15 residues. The CDR3 DNA reads as TGTGCCAGCAGTGTTATCTTGGGGGACCAAGAGACCCAGTACTTC. This codes for CASSVILGDQETQYF.

The chain employs TRBV19 and TRBJ2-1; TRBD2 might be the D (6 bases). Trimming took 5 bases from V and 3 from J, leaving 17 bases between them. This CDR3 is 16 amino acids long. The germline gives CDR1 LNHDA, CDR2 SQIVND (reference sequence). CDR3 region: CASSRLGGEGYNEQFF. The CDR3 region has the DNA TGTGCCAGTAGTCGGCTGGGCGGGGAAGGCTACAATGAGCAGTTCTTC. Based on the CDR3 plus reference TRBV19 and TRBJ2-1, the full variable domain is DGGITQSPKYLFRKEGQNVTLSCEQNLNHDAMYWYRQDPGQGLRLIYYSQIVNDFQKGDIAEGYSVSREKKESFPLTVTSAQKNPTAFYLCASSRLGGEGYNEQFFGPGTRLTVL.

There are many counts of this clonotype. The chain uses TRBV5-1 and TRBJ1-5; weak D call: TRBD1 (5 bases). The CDR3 has 15 amino acids. V lost 3 bases and J 5 bases, leaving 15 bases between the germline ends. CDR1 is SGHRS, CDR2 YFSETQ, per germline. The CDR3 sequence: CASSSTVGRDQPQHF. As DNA, the CDR3 is TGCGCCAGCAGCTCAACCGTCGGCAGGGATCAGCCCCAGCATTTT.

The chain combines TRBV5-1 with TRBJ2-1; no clear D gene. V lost 4 bases and J 6 bases, leaving 14 bases between the germline ends. The germline CDR1 and CDR2 sequences are SGHRS and YFSETQ. The CDR3 sequence is 14 residues long. The CDR3 spells CASSLVYGPNEQFF. As DNA, the CDR3 is TGCGCCAGCAGCCTCGTGTACGGACCCAATGAGCAGTTCTTC.

This clonotype was seen at least ten times. The chain combines TRBV5-1 with TRBJ1-1, with D possibly TRBD1 on 5 matching bases. Germline V gives CDR1 SGHRS, CDR2 YFSETQ. Deletions cut 0 bases from V and 4 bases from J, with 13 bases between. The CDR3 is made up of 15 amino acids. The CDR3 DNA follows: TGCGCCAGCAGCTTGGAGGGCAGGGCGGGCACTGAAGCTTTCTTT. Its translation: CASSLEGRAGTEAFF. The full variable domain, in which reference TRBV5-1 and TRBJ1-1 provide the parts outside the CDR3, is KAGVTQTPRYLIKTRGQQVTLSCSPISGHRSVSWYQQTPGQGLQFLFEYFSETQRNKGNFPGRFSGRQFSNSRSEMNVSTLELGDSALYLCASSLEGRAGTEAFFGQGTRLTVV.

This clonotype came up a few times. The V call is TRBV5-1, the J call TRBJ2-7; tentatively, D is TRBD1 (6 bases). Trimming removed 3 bases at V and 0 bases at J, with 19 bases between. Germline CDR1 and CDR2: SGHRS and YFSETQ. This CDR3 has 17 residues. In DNA, the CDR3 is TGCGCCAGCAGCTGGGACCCCCGGGACACCTACTCCTACGAGCAGTACTTC. It yields the protein CASSWDPRDTYSYEQYF. Full variable domain (rest looked up from reference TRBV5-1 and TRBJ2-7): KAGVTQTPRYLIKTRGQQVTLSCSPISGHRSVSWYQQTPGQGLQFLFEYFSETQRNKGNFPGRFSGRQFSNSRSEMNVSTLELGDSALYLCASSWDPRDTYSYEQYFGPGTRLTVT.

The chain couples TRBV6-1 to TRBJ2-3; TRBD2 agrees at 12 bases. The CDR3 length is 16 residues. The V gene end was trimmed by 4 bases and the J gene end by 1 base; junction bases not matched to a gene: 3. CDR1 MNHNS and CDR2 SASEGT come from the germline V gene. CDR3 region: CASSARLAGGTDTQYF. The DNA of the CDR3 is TGTGCCAGCAGTGCAAGACTAGCGGGGGGCACAGATACGCAGTATTTT.

This clonotype was recorded at least ten times. The rearrangement links TRBV5-1 to TRBJ1-4, with D unresolved. Per germline, CDR1 SGHRS and CDR2 YFSETQ. The CDR3 runs 15 residues. Trimming shortened V by 0 bases and J by 0 bases, and 6 bases separated the two germline ends. The CDR3 bases are TGCGCCAGCAGCTTGGGGATTTCAACTAATGAAAAACTGTTTTTT. This sequence encodes CASSLGISTNEKLFF.

The table lists this clonotype with many counts. The gene calls are TRBV5-1 and TRBJ2-2; no clear D gene. V lost 4 bases to trimming and J lost 4 bases, with 5 bases between them. The germline V gene encodes CDR1 SGHRS and CDR2 YFSETQ. The CDR3 is made up of 12 amino acids. In DNA, the CDR3 is TGCGCCAGCAGCATGACCACCGGGGAGCTGTTTTTT. Translated, it gives CASSMTTGELFF. The full variable domain, completed using reference TRBV5-1 and TRBJ2-2, is KAGVTQTPRYLIKTRGQQVTLSCSPISGHRSVSWYQQTPGQGLQFLFEYFSETQRNKGNFPGRFSGRQFSNSRSEMNVSTLELGDSALYLCASSMTTGELFFGEGSRLTVL.

This clonotype was seen ten or more times. The rearrangement joins TRBV10-3 to TRBJ2-4; no definite D call. Germline V gives CDR1 ENHRY, CDR2 SYGVKD. The V gene lost 1 base and the J gene lost 9 bases, with 10 bases spanning the gap. The CDR3 totals 13 residues. The CDR3 bases are TGTGCCATCAGTGAGTTAAACCCCGGCATTCAGTACTTC. As protein: CAISELNPGIQYF.